This TCR beta chain emerged from a study of OX40 agonist ivuxolimab in advanced cancers. The overall study: Age averaged around 60 years (range roughly 23 to 79), and more than 80% were male.

Study-level points and caveats: Partial responders at 0.1-3.0 mg/kg had among the lowest clonal expansion.

The germline V gene has CDR1 SGHTA and CDR2 FQGNSA. V lost 5 bases and J 3 bases, leaving 4 bases between the germline ends. There are 12 residues in the CDR3. Concerning this clone itself: What it binds is unknown.

Excluded were patients having autoimmune disease history or systemic immunosuppression. TCRdb's copy holds only in-frame clones and misses some; the assay was immunoSEQ multiplex PCR. The table lists about 80,000 clones, approximately 95% of them singletons. This clonotype was sampled from an adult with an advanced solid tumor such as melanoma, head and neck, liver or kidney cancer. The sample was CD4+ or CD8+ T cells sorted from blood, taken in a trial of the OX40 agonist ivuxolimab. The chain couples TRBV7-2 to TRBJ2-2; D is uncertain. This CDR3 reads CASSLYTGELFF. CDR3 nucleotide sequence: TGTGCCAGCAGCCTGTACACCGGGGAGCTGTTTTTT.